This TCR beta chain derives from a study of ipilimumab plus nivolumab after autologous stem cell transplantation. Background on the study: Both relapsed and primary refractory DLBCL were included.

Patients got ipilimumab 1 mg/kg beginning 14 to 28 days post-transplant. Dosing: nivolumab 3 mg/kg IV, weeks 1, 4, 7, 10, then every two weeks to week 26. Germline CDR1 and CDR2: MNHGY and SAAAGT. This CDR3 is 9 amino acids long. Trimming pared 9 bases from V and 6 bases from J, leaving 5 bases between. The assay was immunoSEQ multiplex PCR, and TCRdb's table has in-frame clones only and misses some. The profile shows tens of thousands of clones, nearly 85% of them singletons. The chain uses TRBV6-8 and TRBJ1-1, with D unclear. The sample here was PBMCs, taken in a trial of ipilimumab plus nivolumab as post-transplant consolidation. This TCR was sampled from a male donor with diffuse large B-cell lymphoma. The CDR3 nucleotides are TGTGCCAGTTTTTCTGAAGCTTTCTTT. Protein product: CASFSEAFF.